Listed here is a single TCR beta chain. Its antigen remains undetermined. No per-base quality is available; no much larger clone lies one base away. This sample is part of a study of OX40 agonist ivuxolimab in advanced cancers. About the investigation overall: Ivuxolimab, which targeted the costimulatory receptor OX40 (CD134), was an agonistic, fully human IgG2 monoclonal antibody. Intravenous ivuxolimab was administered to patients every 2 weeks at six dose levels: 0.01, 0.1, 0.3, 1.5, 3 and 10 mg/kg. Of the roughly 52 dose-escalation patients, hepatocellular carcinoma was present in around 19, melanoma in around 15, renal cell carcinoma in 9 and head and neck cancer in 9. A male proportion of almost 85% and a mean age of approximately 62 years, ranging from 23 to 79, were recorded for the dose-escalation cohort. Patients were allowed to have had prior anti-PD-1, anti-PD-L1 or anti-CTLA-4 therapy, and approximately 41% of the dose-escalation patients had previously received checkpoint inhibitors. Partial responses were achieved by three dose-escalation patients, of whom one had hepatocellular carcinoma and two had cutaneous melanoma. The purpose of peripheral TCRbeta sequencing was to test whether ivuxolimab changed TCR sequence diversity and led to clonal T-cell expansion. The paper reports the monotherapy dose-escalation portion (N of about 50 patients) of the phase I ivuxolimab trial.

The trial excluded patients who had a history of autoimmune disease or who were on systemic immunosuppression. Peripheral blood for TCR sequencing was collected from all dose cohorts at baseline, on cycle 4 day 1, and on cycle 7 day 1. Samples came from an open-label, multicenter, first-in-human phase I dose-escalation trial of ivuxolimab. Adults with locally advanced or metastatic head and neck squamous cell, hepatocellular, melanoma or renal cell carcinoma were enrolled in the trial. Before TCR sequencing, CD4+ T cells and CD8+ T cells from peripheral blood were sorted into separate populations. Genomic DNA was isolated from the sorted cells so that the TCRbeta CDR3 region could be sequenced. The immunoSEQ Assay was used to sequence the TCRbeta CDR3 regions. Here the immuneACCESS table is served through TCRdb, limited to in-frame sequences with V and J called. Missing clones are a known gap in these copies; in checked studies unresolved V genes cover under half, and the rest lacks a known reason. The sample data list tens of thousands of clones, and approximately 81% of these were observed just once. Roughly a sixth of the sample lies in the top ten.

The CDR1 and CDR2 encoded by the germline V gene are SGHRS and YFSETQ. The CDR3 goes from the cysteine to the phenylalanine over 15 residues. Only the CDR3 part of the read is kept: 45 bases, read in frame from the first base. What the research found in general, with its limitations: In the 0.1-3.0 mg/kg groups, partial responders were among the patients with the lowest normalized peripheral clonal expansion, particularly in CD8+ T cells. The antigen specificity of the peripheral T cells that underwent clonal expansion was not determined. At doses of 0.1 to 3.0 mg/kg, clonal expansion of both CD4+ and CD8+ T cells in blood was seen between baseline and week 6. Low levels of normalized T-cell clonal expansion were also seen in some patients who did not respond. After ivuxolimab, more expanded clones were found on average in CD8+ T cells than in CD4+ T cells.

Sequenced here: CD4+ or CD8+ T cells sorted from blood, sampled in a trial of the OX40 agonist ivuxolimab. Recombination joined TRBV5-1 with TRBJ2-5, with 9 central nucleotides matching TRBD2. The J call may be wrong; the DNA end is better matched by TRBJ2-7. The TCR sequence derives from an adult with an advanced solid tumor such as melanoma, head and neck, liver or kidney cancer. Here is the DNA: TGCGCCAGCAGCACCCTTAGCGGGAGCTCCTACGAGCAGTACTTC. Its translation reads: CASSTLSGSSYEQYF.